The rows below give T cell receptor beta chains drawn from one sample of a study of technical replicates of blood from four donors. Sequencing used immunoSEQ multiplex PCR; TCRdb keeps in-frame clones, though not all of them. The sample yields some 70,000 clones, almost 95% seen once. The sample taken for sequencing was T cells isolated from PBMCs. These receptors were taken from a human donor in good health. CDR3s include the opening cysteine and the closing phenylalanine or tryptophan. The order of the fields is J gene, clone size, V gene, D gene, CDR3 DNA, CDR3 protein. A D gene is named only where the DNA matches it firmly. Only some rows state a clone size, as once, few, many or a class for expanded clones.

TRBJ2-7 - TRBV7-9 TRBD2 TGTGCCAGCAGTCGGACTAGCGGCTCCTACGAGCAGTACTTC CASSRTSGSYEQYF
TRBJ2-1 - TRBV9 TRBD1 TGTGCCAGCAGCGTAGGGGACAGGAAAAAACACAATGAGCAGTTCTTC CASSVGDRKKHNEQFF
TRBJ2-7 - TRBV18 TRBD2 TGTGCCAGCTCAGAGGGACTAGCGGGAGCCACCTACGAGCAGTACTTC CASSEGLAGATYEQYF
TRBJ2-7 - TRBV5-6 - TGTGCCAGCAGCTTGGTGAGGTCCGGGGACGAGCAGTACTTC CASSLVRSGDEQYF
TRBJ1-2 once TRBV11-2 - TGTGCCAGCAGCCTAGACCCCCAGGGCTGGGCTAACTATGGCTACACCTTC CASSLDPQGWANYGYTF
TRBJ1-5 - TRBV6-5 TRBD1 TGTGCCAGCACCCCGGGACAGGGAGGTCAGCCCCAGCATTTT CASTPGQGGQPQHF
TRBJ1-1 - TRBV7-8 - TGTGCCAGCAGCTTTATCCCCCGGACTGAAGCTTTCTTT CASSFIPRTEAFF
TRBJ2-7 - TRBV11-2 TRBD2 TGTGCCAGCAGCCCTACTAGCGGGAGCTACGAGCAGTACTTC CASSPTSGSYEQYF
TRBJ1-3 - TRBV27 - TGTGCCAGCAGGCTAAACAGGGACTCTGGAAACACCATATATTTT CASRLNRDSGNTIYF
TRBJ1-5 once TRBV28 - TGTGCCAGCAGTTTGGGGGGGGTTCAGCCCCAGCATTTT CASSLGGVQPQHF
TRBJ2-7 - TRBV6-1 TRBD2 TGTGCCAGCAGTGAAGCCTGGACTAGCGGTACCTACGAGCAGTACTTC CASSEAWTSGTYEQYF
TRBJ2-3 - TRBV19 TRBD2 TGTGCCAGTAGTTTTCGGACTAGCGGGAGGGCAGATACGCAGTATTTT CASSFRTSGRADTQYF
TRBJ2-7 - TRBV7-9 TRBD2 TGTGCCAGCAGGTACTCTAGCGGGAGTGTTTACGAGCAGTACTTC CASRYSSGSVYEQYF
TRBJ1-4 - TRBV9 TRBD1 TGTGCCAGCAGCCCGGACAGGGTCGGAGCTAATGAAAAACTGTTTTTT CASSPDRVGANEKLFF
TRBJ2-1 few TRBV5-3 - TGTGCCCGAGGGCCCAATGAGCAGTTCTTC CARGPNEQFF
TRBJ2-5 - TRBV5-4 TRBD1 TGTGCCAGCAGGGGCCCGGGACAGCAAGAGACCCAGTACTTC CASRGPGQQETQYF
TRBJ2-1 - TRBV9 - TGTGCCAGCAGCGCGCGAACAGGGAAAAATGAGCAGTTCTTC CASSARTGKNEQFF
TRBJ2-5 - TRBV5-1 TRBD1 TGCGCCAGCAGCGGGGGGGGGACAGGGGCTGGAGAGACCCAGTACTTC CASSGGGTGAGETQYF
TRBJ1-4 - TRBV6-1 - TGTGCCAGCAGTGAAGCAGAGACGAGGGAAAAACTGTTTTTT CASSEAETREKLFF
TRBJ2-3 - TRBV7-8 - TGTGCCAGCAGCTTAGGCATCTACACAGATACGCAGTATTTT CASSLGIYTDTQYF
TRBJ1-3 - TRBV9 - TGTGCCAGCAGCGTAGATTTTGGAGAATCGGGAAACACCATATATTTT CASSVDFGESGNTIYF
TRBJ1-2 few TRBV12-5 - TGTGCTAGTGGTTTGATCGGACAGCCCAAAGGCACCTTC CASGLIGQPKGTF
TRBJ2-7 - TRBV4-3 - TGCGCCAGCAGCCTTACAACAGGGTTTAACGAGCAGTACTTC CASSLTTGFNEQYF
TRBJ2-7 - TRBV4-1 TRBD1 TGCGCCAGCAGCCAAGGGGACAGGGGTTCCTACGAGCAGTACTTC CASSQGDRGSYEQYF
TRBJ1-1 - TRBV19 - TGTGCCAGTAGTAGGCAGGGGTCCACTGAAGCTTTCTTT CASSRQGSTEAFF
TRBJ2-5 - TRBV27 TRBD2 TGTGCCAGCAGTCCCGGGACTATGAGGACCCAGTACTTC CASSPGTMRTQYF
TRBJ2-2 - TRBV29-1 - TGCAGCGTTGAAAGGGGGAGGGCCGGGGAGCTGTTTTTT CSVERGRAGELFF
TRBJ2-7 - TRBV7-9 - TGTGCCAGCAGCGTTAACTCCTACGAGCAGTACTTC CASSVNSYEQYF
TRBJ2-1 few TRBV7-2 - TGTGCCAGCAGCTTAGCGGGGAGTAATGAGCAGTTCTTC CASSLAGSNEQFF
TRBJ1-5 - TRBV6-5 - TGTGCCAGCCGCCGGGTGGGCAATCAGCCCCAGCATTTT CASRRVGNQPQHF
TRBJ2-3 once TRBV4-1 - TGCGCCAGCAGCCAAATAGCGTTAAGCACAGATACGCAGTATTTT CASSQIALSTDTQYF
TRBJ2-7 - TRBV9 - TGTGCCAGCAGCGTAGAAGCGGAGAGCTCCTACGAGCAGTACTTC CASSVEAESSYEQYF
TRBJ1-5 - TRBV7-9 - TGTGCCAGCAGGGACGGGAGGCTGGGGTCTCAGCCCCAGCATTTT CASRDGRLGSQPQHF
TRBJ2-3 - TRBV9 TRBD2 TGTGCCAGCAGCGTAGGGGCTAGCGGGGGCACAGATACGCAGTATTTT CASSVGASGGTDTQYF
TRBJ1-2 - TRBV9 - TGTGCCAGCAGCCCTTACAGGGAAACCCAGGATGGCTACACCTTC CASSPYRETQDGYTF
TRBJ2-3 - TRBV27 - TGTGCCAGCAGGGGCACGGCAGATACGCAGTATTTT CASRGTADTQYF
TRBJ1-2 - TRBV6-5 - TGTGCCAGCAGTTCCCAGGGGAAAGGCTACACCTTC CASSSQGKGYTF
TRBJ1-3 - TRBV5-1 - TGCGCCAGCAGCTCGTCCGGGACACCCAACTCTGGAAACACCATATATTTT CASSSSGTPNSGNTIYF
TRBJ2-7 - TRBV6-1 TRBD1 TGTGCCAGCAGTGAAACCGGGACAGGTGCACAACCCTACTTC CASSETGTGAQPYF
TRBJ2-1 - TRBV5-1 - TGCGCCAGCAGCTCGCCCTTCGGTAATGAGCAGTTCTTC CASSSPFGNEQFF
TRBJ2-1 - TRBV9 - TGTGCCAGCAGCGTAGACGGGACTCTGTACAATGAGCAGTTCTTC CASSVDGTLYNEQFF
TRBJ2-1 - TRBV9 TRBD2 TGTGCCAGCAGCGTAGAAGGTAGCGGGAGGGGTTACAATGAGCAGTTCTTC CASSVEGSGRGYNEQFF
TRBJ2-7 - TRBV18 - TGTGCCAGCTCACCAGGGTTCCAGGAAGACGAGCAGTACTTC CASSPGFQEDEQYF
TRBJ2-1 - TRBV30 TRBD2 TGTGCCTGGGGGTTTAGCGGGAGCTCCTACAATGAGCAGTTCTTC CAWGFSGSSYNEQFF
TRBJ2-7 - TRBV29-1 TRBD1 TGCAGCGTTGAAGGGGGACAGGGGGGCGAGCAGTACTTC CSVEGGQGGEQYF